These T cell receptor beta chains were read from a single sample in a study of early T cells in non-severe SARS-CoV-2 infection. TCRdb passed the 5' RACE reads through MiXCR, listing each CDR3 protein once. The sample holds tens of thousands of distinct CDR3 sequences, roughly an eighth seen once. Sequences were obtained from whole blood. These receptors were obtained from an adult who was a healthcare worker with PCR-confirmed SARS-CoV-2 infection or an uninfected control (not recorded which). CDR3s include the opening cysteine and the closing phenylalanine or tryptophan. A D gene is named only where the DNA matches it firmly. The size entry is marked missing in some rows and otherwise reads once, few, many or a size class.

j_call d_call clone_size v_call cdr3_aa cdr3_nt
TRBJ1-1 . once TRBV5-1 CASSSQGQDTEAFF TGCGCCAGCAGCTCGCAGGGGCAGGACACTGAAGCTTTCTTT
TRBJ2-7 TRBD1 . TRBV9 CASSVDRGYEQYF TGTGCCAGCAGCGTAGACAGGGGGTACGAGCAGTACTTC
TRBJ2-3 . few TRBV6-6 CASSYSTATDTQYF TGTGCCAGCAGTTACTCGACAGCCACAGATACGCAGTATTTT
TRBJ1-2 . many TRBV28 CASSPQRDSKPYGYTF TGTGCCAGCAGTCCCCAAAGAGACAGCAAACCCTATGGCTACACCTTC
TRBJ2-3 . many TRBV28 CASSPTGGGLTDTQYF TGTGCCAGCAGTCCGACCGGAGGGGGCCTAACAGATACGCAGTATTTT
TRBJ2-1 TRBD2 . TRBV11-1 CASSSKRTSGPSYNEQFF TGTGCCAGCAGCTCGAAAAGGACTAGCGGGCCATCCTACAATGAGCAGTTCTTC
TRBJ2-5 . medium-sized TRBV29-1 CSVEDPFGVSSHKETQYF TGCAGCGTTGAAGATCCGTTTGGTGTGAGCTCGCACAAAGAGACCCAGTACTTC
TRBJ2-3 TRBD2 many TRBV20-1 CSASRLAGAADGADTQYF TGCAGTGCCAGCCGACTAGCGGGGGCTGCAGACGGCGCAGATACGCAGTATTTT
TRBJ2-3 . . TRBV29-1 CSVEQKDTQYF TGCAGCGTTGAACAGAAGGATACGCAGTATTTT
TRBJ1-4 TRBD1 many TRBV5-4 CASSVNRGVNEKLFF TGTGCCAGCAGCGTAAACAGGGGAGTAAATGAAAAACTGTTTTTT
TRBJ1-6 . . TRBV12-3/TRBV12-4 CASSFTPHTNSPLHF TGTGCCAGCAGTTTTACCCCCCATACTAATTCACCCCTCCACTTT
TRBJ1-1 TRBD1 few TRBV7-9 CASSWGQAAEAFF TGTGCCAGCAGCTGGGGACAGGCTGCTGAAGCTTTCTTT
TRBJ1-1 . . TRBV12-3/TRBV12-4 CASRPTGNTEAFF TGTGCCAGCAGACCGACCGGGAACACTGAAGCTTTCTTT
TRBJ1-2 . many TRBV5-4 CASSNKPGTLYGYTF TGTGCCAGCAGCAACAAGCCCGGGACCCTCTATGGCTACACCTTC
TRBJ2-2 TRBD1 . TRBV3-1 CASSRTGGSAGELFF TGTGCCAGCAGCCGAACAGGGGGCTCGGCCGGGGAGCTGTTTTTT
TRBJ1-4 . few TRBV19 CASSMRSGGQKLFF TGTGCCAGTAGTATGCGCTCTGGGGGCCAAAAACTGTTTTTT
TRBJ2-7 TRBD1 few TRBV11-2 CASSYDRDEQYF TGTGCCAGCAGCTACGACAGGGACGAGCAGTACTTC
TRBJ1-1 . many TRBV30 CAWRPRFTEAFF TGTGCCTGGAGACCTAGATTCACTGAAGCTTTCTTT
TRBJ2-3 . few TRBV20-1 CSAPPASPGDTQYF TGCAGTGCTCCTCCGGCCTCCCCAGGAGATACGCAGTATTTT
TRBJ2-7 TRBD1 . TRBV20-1 CSARDPRDRGSHEQYF TGCAGTGCTAGAGACCCCCGGGACAGGGGATCCCACGAGCAGTACTTC
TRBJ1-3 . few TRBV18 CASSPLGSGNTIYF TGTGCCAGCTCACCGTTGGGTTCTGGAAACACCATATATTTT
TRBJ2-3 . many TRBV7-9 CASSPRGDADTQYF TGTGCCAGCAGCCCTAGAGGGGATGCAGATACGCAGTATTTT
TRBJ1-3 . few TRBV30 CAWGGGNTIYF TGTGCCTGGGGAGGAGGAAACACCATATATTTT
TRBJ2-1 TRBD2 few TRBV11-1 CASSFTSGRLDEQFF TGTGCCAGCAGCTTTACTAGCGGGAGGCTCGATGAGCAGTTCTTC
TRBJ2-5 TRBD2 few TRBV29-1 CSAGGGSQETQYF TGCAGCGCCGGGGGGGGCAGCCAAGAGACCCAGTACTTC
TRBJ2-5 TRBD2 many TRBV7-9 CASSRWSGGKQETQYF TGTGCCAGCAGCCGCTGGTCGGGGGGGAAACAAGAGACCCAGTACTTC
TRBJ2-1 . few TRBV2 CASSALPGIRLTNEQFF TGTGCCAGCAGCGCACTCCCGGGGATAAGATTAACCAATGAGCAGTTCTTC
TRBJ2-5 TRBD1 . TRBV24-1 CATSDRGRETQYF TGTGCCACCTCGGACAGGGGGAGAGAGACCCAGTACTTC
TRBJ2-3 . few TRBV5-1 CASSYSPPTDTQYF TGCGCCAGCAGCTACAGCCCGCCCACAGATACGCAGTATTTT
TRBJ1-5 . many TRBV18 CASSPSTGGNQPQHF TGTGCCAGCTCACCCTCCACGGGCGGCAATCAGCCCCAGCATTTT
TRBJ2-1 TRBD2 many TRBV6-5 CASSGTSWDEQFF TGTGCCAGCAGTGGGACTAGCTGGGATGAGCAGTTCTTC
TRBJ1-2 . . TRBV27 CASSPVRTGNYGYTF TGTGCCAGCAGTCCCGTAAGGACTGGGAACTATGGCTACACCTTC
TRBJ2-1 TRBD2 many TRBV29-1 CSVEGELAGGPYNEQFF TGCAGCGTTGAAGGTGAACTAGCGGGGGGGCCCTACAATGAGCAGTTCTTC
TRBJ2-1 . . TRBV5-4 CASSLAGGGAYNEQFF TGTGCCAGCAGCTTGGCAGGGGGGGGCGCCTACAATGAGCAGTTCTTC
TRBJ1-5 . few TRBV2 CASSEGWSLPQHF TGTGCCAGCAGTGAAGGGTGGTCTCTGCCCCAGCATTTT
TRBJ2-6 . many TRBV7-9 CASSLATPGANVLTF TGTGCCAGCAGCTTAGCCACCCCTGGGGCCAACGTCCTGACTTTC
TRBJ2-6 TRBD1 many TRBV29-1 CSAMTGGTGANVLTF TGCAGCGCTATGACAGGGGGTACTGGGGCCAACGTCCTGACTTTC
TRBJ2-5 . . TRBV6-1 CASRTTGQETQYF TGTGCCAGCAGAACCACAGGACAAGAGACCCAGTACTTC
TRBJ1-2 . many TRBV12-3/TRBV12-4 CASSLSNNYGYTF TGTGCCAGCAGCCTATCTAATAACTATGGCTACACCTTC
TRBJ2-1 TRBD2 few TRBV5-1 CASSYRLAGVNEQFF TGCGCCAGCAGCTACCGACTAGCGGGAGTAAATGAGCAGTTCTTC
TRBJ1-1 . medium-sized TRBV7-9 CASRQTLGGTEAFF TGTGCCAGCAGGCAAACCTTGGGGGGAACTGAAGCTTTCTTT
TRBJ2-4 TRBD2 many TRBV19 CASSILRGARNIQYF TGTGCCAGTAGTATATTGCGGGGGGCGAGGAACATTCAGTACTTC